Below, 9 T cell receptor beta chains from the same sample are listed, as sequenced in a study of T cell changes during pregnancy in multiple sclerosis. Libraries were prepared by immunoSEQ multiplex PCR; TCRdb keeps only in-frame clonotypes and omits some of them. The sample has 40,000 to 50,000 clones, 94% seen once. The material sequenced was CD4+ T cells from peripheral blood mononuclear cells, taken in the first trimester of pregnancy. These receptors were taken from a female donor with multiple sclerosis, enrolled in a pregnancy study.

The chain employs TRBV19 and TRBJ2-6, with 7 bases matching TRBD1. J gave up 0 bases and V 10 bases, and 6 bases lay outside the gene matches. Germline V gene lookup returns CDR1 LNHDA and CDR2 SQIVND (reference sequence). The CDR3 is 15 amino acids. CDR3 amino acids: CAIGGSSSGANVLTF. The CDR3, as DNA: TGTGCCATAGGGGGCAGCTCCTCTGGGGCCAACGTCCTGACTTTC. Drawing the rest from reference TRBV19 and TRBJ2-6, the complete variable domain is DGGITQSPKYLFRKEGQNVTLSCEQNLNHDAMYWYRQDPGQGLRLIYYSQIVNDFQKGDIAEGYSVSREKKESFPLTVTSAQKNPTAFYLCAIGGSSSGANVLTFGAGSRLTVL.

The chain is built from TRBV12-5 and TRBJ1-6; D is uncertain. V lost 0 bases, J lost 7 bases, and 16 bases lay in between. This CDR3 is 17 amino acids long. Germline V gene sequence: CDR1 LGHNT, CDR2 FRNRAP. The CDR3, as DNA: TGTGCTAGTGGTTTGGTATCGACAAGCAGTACCAATTCACCCCTCCACTTT. This encodes CASGLVSTSSTNSPLHF.

This sequence joins TRBV18 and TRBJ2-3; TRBD1 matches at 7 bases. The CDR3 totals 15 residues. The germline CDR1 and CDR2 sequences are KGHSH and LQKENI. Trimming at V came to 0 bases and at J to 2 bases, leaving 2 bases not matched to a gene. The CDR3 loop is CASSPPTGATDTQYF. The CDR3 DNA is TGTGCCAGCTCACCACCCACAGGGGCCACAGATACGCAGTATTTT.

The genes are TRBV9 and TRBJ2-7, with TRBD2 matching over 16 bases. The CDR3 extends over 20 amino acids. Germline values: CDR1 SGDLS, CDR2 YYNGEE. Unmatched junction bases numbered 15, after V lost 4 bases and J lost 2 bases. The CDR3 loop reads CASSPSRGTSGGDLPYEQYF. CDR3 coding DNA: TGTGCCAGCAGCCCATCCCGCGGGACTAGCGGGGGGGATCTCCCCTACGAGCAGTACTTC.

The chain links TRBV5-1 to TRBJ2-7; a possible D gene is TRBD2 (6 bases). CDR3 length equals 16 residues. Trimming left V 0 bases short and J 1 base short, with 14 bases between. Looked up from germline, CDR1 is SGHRS and CDR2 is YFSETQ. As DNA, the CDR3 is TGCGCCAGCAGCTTGGCCCTCACGGGGGTGTCCTACGAGCAGTACTTC. As protein: CASSLALTGVSYEQYF. The full variable domain, rest sourced from reference TRBV5-1 and TRBJ2-7, is KAGVTQTPRYLIKTRGQQVTLSCSPISGHRSVSWYQQTPGQGLQFLFEYFSETQRNKGNFPGRFSGRQFSNSRSEMNVSTLELGDSALYLCASSLALTGVSYEQYFGPGTRLTVT.

J is TRBJ2-7 and V is TRBV6-5; 12 nucleotides align to TRBD2. This CDR3 comprises 15 residues. Germline trimming cut 7 bases from V and 3 bases from J; bases unmatched to any gene: 7. Per the germline V gene, CDR1 is MNHEY and CDR2 is SVGAGI. This chain's CDR3 is CASTRLAGVHYEQYF. CDR3 in DNA: TGTGCCAGCACCCGACTAGCGGGGGTACACTACGAGCAGTACTTC.

The CDR3, as DNA: TGCGCCAGCAGCTTGGGTACAGCTCAAAATTCACCCCTCCACTTT. The encoded protein is CASSLGTAQNSPLHF. This chain uses TRBV5-1 with TRBJ1-6; D ambiguous. The length of the CDR3 is 15 residues. The V gene's germline CDR1 is SGHRS and CDR2 YFSETQ. V dropped 0 bases and J dropped 7 bases, with 11 bases sitting between them.

V usage is TRBV18 and J usage is TRBJ2-1; tentatively, D is TRBD1 (6 bases). Per the germline V gene, CDR1 is KGHSH and CDR2 is LQKENI. There are 14 residues in the CDR3. V was clipped by 1 base and J by 3 bases, with 7 bases between them. CDR3 region: CASSPQGVYNEQFF. CDR3 nucleotide sequence: TGTGCCAGCTCACCACAGGGGGTCTACAATGAGCAGTTCTTC.

The rearrangement uses TRBV5-5 and TRBJ2-1; D gene uncertain. Germline-derived CDR1 and CDR2 are SGHKS and YYEKEE (reference sequence). The ends were cut back, 0 bases at V and 3 bases at J, with 7 bases in the middle. The CDR3 is 14 residues long. The CDR3 bases are TGTGCCAGCAGCTTGGTATCAGGCTACAATGAGCAGTTCTTC. Its translation: CASSLVSGYNEQFF.